These T cell receptor beta chains were read from a single sample in a study of patients and donors after allogeneic stem cell transplantation. TCRdb redid the calling of the RT-PCR reads with MiXCR, one entry per CDR3 protein. This sample has fewer than 20,000 distinct CDR3 sequences, with 25% to 30% found just once. Sequencing used blood, either unsorted or a sorted T cell fraction (not recorded which). The receptor source for this set is a human donor who was either an allogeneic HSCT recipient or a stem cell or donor lymphocyte infusion donor (not recorded which). It is not recorded whose cells these are; they may come from a transplant donor. Each CDR3 is given with its conserved first and last residue. The D gene is left open where the match is weak. Clone size, where shown, is once, few, many, or a class for clones that have expanded.

D	J	size	length	V	DNA	CDR3
.	TRBJ2-3	.	14	TRBV12-3/TRBV12-4	TGTGCCAGCATCGTGCGGGGTGGCACAGATACGCAGTATTTT	CASIVRGGTDTQYF
.	TRBJ1-6	few	14	TRBV7-9	TGTGCCAGCAGCCCCTCCGGGGGGACTTCACCCCTCCACTTT	CASSPSGGTSPLHF
.	TRBJ1-6	.	16	TRBV6-1	TGTGCCAGCAGCCGCCTTGGGGGTGGTGTAAATTCACCCCTCCACTTT	CASSRLGGGVNSPLHF
.	TRBJ1-6	few	14	TRBV10-3	TGTGCCATCAGTGAGGCCCTCGGCGATTCACCCCTCCACTTT	CAISEALGDSPLHF
TRBD1	TRBJ1-1	medium-sized	13	TRBV29-1	TGCAGCGTTGAACGACAGGGTAACACTGAAGCTTTCTTT	CSVERQGNTEAFF
TRBD1	TRBJ1-2	.	15	TRBV24-1	TGTGCCACCAGTGACCGGGGACAGGGAGGCTATGGCTACACCTTC	CATSDRGQGGYGYTF
.	TRBJ1-2	.	13	TRBV6-5	TGTGCCAGCAGCCCCTCGGAGGCTGGGGGCTACACCTTC	CASSPSEAGGYTF
TRBD1	TRBJ2-7	few	12	TRBV29-1	TGCAGCGGTGGACAGGGAGCCTACGAGCAGTACTTC	CSGGQGAYEQYF
.	TRBJ2-3	.	13	TRBV12-3/TRBV12-4	TGTGCCAGCAGTATAGGTCGAAGGGATACGCAGTATTTT	CASSIGRRDTQYF
.	TRBJ1-3	.	15	TRBV6-6	TGTGCCAGTCAGCGTTCGGGAGTCTCTGGAAACACCATATATTTT	CASQRSGVSGNTIYF
.	TRBJ1-2	few	14	TRBV5-4	TGTGCCAGCAGCCCTTCTCAGAATATCTATGGCTACACCTTC	CASSPSQNIYGYTF
.	TRBJ2-5	once	15	TRBV7-2	TGTGCCAGCAGCCGGGTTCAGGGCAGCAGGGAGACCCAGTACTTC	CASSRVQGSRETQYF
.	TRBJ1-4	many	14	TRBV6-6	TGTGCCAGCAGCGCCGGGACGGTTAATGAAAAACTGTTTTTT	CASSAGTVNEKLFF
.	TRBJ2-5	.	15	TRBV25-1	TGTGCCAGCAGCCGGTTAGGCTTTTCACAGGAGACCCAGTACTTC	CASSRLGFSQETQYF
TRBD1	TRBJ1-4	few	14	TRBV10-3	TGTGCCATCATGGGCGGGACAGGGGATGAAAAACTGTTTTTT	CAIMGGTGDEKLFF
.	TRBJ1-4	.	14	TRBV11-1	TGTGCCAGCAGCTTGGCCCAGGAAGGCGAAAAACTGTTTTTT	CASSLAQEGEKLFF
TRBD1	TRBJ1-6	.	15	TRBV6-5	TGTGCCAGCAGTTGGGGGACAGGGGTCAATTCACCCCTCCACTTT	CASSWGTGVNSPLHF